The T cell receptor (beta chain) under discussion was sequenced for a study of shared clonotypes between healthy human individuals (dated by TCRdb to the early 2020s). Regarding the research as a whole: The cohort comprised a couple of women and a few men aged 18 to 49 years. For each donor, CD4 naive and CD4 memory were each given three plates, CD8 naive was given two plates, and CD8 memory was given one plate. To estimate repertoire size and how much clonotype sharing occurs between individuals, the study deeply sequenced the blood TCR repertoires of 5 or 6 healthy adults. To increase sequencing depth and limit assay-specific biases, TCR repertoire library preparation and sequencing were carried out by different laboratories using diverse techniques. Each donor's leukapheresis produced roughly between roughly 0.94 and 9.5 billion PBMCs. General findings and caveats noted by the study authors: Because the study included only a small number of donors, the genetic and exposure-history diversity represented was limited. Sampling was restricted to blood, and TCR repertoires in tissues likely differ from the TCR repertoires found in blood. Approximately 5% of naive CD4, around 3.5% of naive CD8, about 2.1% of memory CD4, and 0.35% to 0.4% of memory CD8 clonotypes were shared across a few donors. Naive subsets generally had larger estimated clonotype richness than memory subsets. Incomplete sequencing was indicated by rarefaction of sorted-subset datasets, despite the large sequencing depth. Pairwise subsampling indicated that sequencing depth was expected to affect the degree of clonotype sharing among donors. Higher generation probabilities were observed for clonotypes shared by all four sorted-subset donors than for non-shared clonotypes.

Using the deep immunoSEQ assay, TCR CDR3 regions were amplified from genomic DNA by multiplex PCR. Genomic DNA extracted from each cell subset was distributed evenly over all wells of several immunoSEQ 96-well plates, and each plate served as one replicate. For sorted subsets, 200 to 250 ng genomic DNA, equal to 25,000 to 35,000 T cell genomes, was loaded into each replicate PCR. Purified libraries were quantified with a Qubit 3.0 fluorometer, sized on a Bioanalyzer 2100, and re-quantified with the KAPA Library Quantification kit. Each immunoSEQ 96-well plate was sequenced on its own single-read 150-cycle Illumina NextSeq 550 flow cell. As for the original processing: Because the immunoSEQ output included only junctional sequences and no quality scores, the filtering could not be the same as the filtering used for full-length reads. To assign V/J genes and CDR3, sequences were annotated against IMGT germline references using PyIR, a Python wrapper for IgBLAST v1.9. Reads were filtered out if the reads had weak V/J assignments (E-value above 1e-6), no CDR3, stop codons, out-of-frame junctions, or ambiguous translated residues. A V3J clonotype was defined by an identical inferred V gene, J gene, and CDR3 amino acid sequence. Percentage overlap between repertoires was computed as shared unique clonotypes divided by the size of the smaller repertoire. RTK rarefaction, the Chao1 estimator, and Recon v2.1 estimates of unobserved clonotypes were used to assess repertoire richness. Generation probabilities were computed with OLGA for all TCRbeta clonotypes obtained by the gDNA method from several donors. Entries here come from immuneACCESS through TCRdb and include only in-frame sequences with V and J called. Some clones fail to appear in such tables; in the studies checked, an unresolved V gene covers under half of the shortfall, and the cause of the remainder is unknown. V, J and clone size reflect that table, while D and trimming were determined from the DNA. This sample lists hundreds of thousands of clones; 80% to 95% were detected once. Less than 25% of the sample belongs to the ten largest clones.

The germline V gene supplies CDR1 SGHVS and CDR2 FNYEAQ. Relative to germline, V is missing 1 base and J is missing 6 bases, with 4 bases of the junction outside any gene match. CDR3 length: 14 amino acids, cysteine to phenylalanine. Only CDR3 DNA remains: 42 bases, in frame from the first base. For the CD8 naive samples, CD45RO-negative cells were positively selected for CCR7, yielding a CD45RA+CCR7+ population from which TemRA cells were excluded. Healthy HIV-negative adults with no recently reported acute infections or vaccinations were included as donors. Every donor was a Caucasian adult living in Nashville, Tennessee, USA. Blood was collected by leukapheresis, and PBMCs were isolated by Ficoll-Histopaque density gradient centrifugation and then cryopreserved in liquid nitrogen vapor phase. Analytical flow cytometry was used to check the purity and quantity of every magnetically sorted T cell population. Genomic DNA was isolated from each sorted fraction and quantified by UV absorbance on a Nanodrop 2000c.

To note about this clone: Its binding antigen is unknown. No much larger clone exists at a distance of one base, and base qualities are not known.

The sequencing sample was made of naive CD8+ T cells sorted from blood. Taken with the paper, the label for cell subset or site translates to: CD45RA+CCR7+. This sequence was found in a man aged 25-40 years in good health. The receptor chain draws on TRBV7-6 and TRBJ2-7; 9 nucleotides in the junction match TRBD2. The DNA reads TGTGCCAGCAGCTTAGACCTAGCGGGATTCGAGCAGTACTTC. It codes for CASSLDLAGFEQYF. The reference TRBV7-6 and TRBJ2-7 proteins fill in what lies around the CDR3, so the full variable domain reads GAGVSQSPRYKVTKRGQDVALRCDPISGHVSLYWYRQALGQGPEFLTYFNYEAQQDKSGLPNDRFSAERPEGSISTLTIQRTEQRDSAMYRCASSLDLAGFEQYFGPGTRLTVT.